The rows below give T cell receptor beta chains drawn from one sample of a study of OX40 agonist ivuxolimab in advanced cancers. TCRdb's copy holds only in-frame clones and misses some; the assay was immunoSEQ multiplex PCR. The sample shows about 100,000 clones, approximately 94% of them seen only once. Here the sequenced sample was CD4+ or CD8+ T cells sorted from blood, taken in a trial of the OX40 agonist ivuxolimab. The receptors were gathered from an adult with an advanced solid tumor such as melanoma, head and neck, liver or kidney cancer. CDR3s include the opening cysteine and the closing phenylalanine or tryptophan. D genes are given only for firm matches. Expanded clones are given a class, and other clones once, few, many or no size at all.

CASSYSFAIPYGYTF | TGTGCCAGCAGTTACTCGTTCGCCATCCCCTATGGCTACACCTTC | TRBJ1-2 | - | TRBV6-5 | -
CASNPDSGNTIYF | TGTGCCAGCAACCCCGACTCTGGAAACACCATATATTTT | TRBJ1-3 | once | TRBV28 | -
CASSQDRTAYEQYF | TGCGCCAGCAGCCAAGATAGGACTGCCTACGAGCAGTACTTC | TRBJ2-7 | - | TRBV4-1 | -
CASSLDGGLDVGDTQYF | TGTGCCAGCAGCTTAGATGGGGGGCTTGACGTTGGAGATACGCAGTATTTT | TRBJ2-3 | - | TRBV7-6 | -
CASSPGLGYQETQYF | TGTGCCAGCAGCCCGGGACTGGGGTACCAAGAGACCCAGTACTTC | TRBJ2-5 | - | TRBV7-3 | -
CASSGDRDVNNEKLFF | TGTGCCAGCAGCGGGGACAGGGATGTTAATAATGAAAAACTGTTTTTT | TRBJ1-4 | - | TRBV28 | TRBD1
CASSSTGTGDDYGYTF | TGTGCCAGCAGCTCTACCGGGACAGGGGACGACTATGGCTACACCTTC | TRBJ1-2 | - | TRBV9 | TRBD1
CASSPRTSGSLEQYF | TGTGCCAGCAGCCCTCGGACTAGCGGGAGCCTCGAGCAGTACTTC | TRBJ2-7 | - | TRBV7-9 | TRBD2
CASSLGQYSYEQYF | TGTGCCAGCAGCTTAGGCCAGTACTCCTACGAGCAGTACTTC | TRBJ2-7 | - | TRBV7-2 | -
CASSSGDSTEAFF | TGTGCCAGCAGCTCCGGGGACTCCACTGAAGCTTTCTTT | TRBJ1-1 | - | TRBV7-6 | -
CSVRGWGEQFF | TGCAGCGTGCGGGGTTGGGGTGAGCAGTTCTTC | TRBJ2-1 | - | TRBV29-1 | -
CASSFGRTGELFF | TGTGCCAGCAGCTTCGGCCGAACCGGGGAGCTGTTTTTT | TRBJ2-2 | - | TRBV11-3 | -
CSVESSSHEQYF | TGCAGCGTTGAGTCAAGTTCCCACGAGCAGTACTTC | TRBJ2-7 | - | TRBV29-1 | -
CASSPYREYLNYGYTF | TGTGCCAGCAGCCCTTACCGGGAGTATTTGAACTATGGCTACACCTTC | TRBJ1-2 | few | TRBV7-6 | -
CASSHASGESTDTQYF | TGTGCCAGCAGCCACGCTAGCGGGGAGAGCACAGATACGCAGTATTTT | TRBJ2-3 | - | TRBV28 | TRBD2
CASGRTWNEQFF | TGCGCCAGCGGGAGGACCTGGAATGAGCAGTTCTTC | TRBJ2-1 | once | TRBV4-1 | -
CASSLLVSNQPQHF | TGTGCCAGCAGTTTACTAGTTAGCAATCAGCCCCAGCATTTT | TRBJ1-5 | - | TRBV28 | -
CASSLGRGTSEQYF | TGTGCCAGCAGTTTGGGCAGGGGGACCAGCGAGCAGTACTTC | TRBJ2-7 | - | TRBV27 | TRBD1
CASSFILPYEQYF | TGTGCCAGCAGCTTTATTCTCCCCTACGAGCAGTACTTC | TRBJ2-7 | - | TRBV7-9 | -
CASSPLERESQETQYF | TGTGCCAGCTCACCACTCGAGCGGGAGAGCCAAGAGACCCAGTACTTC | TRBJ2-5 | - | TRBV18 | TRBD2
CASSAETGVNEQYF | TGTGCCAGCAGCGCCGAGACAGGGGTTAACGAGCAGTACTTC | TRBJ2-7 | - | TRBV9 | TRBD1
CASSQEEWSGRWDEQFF | TGCGCCAGCAGCCAAGAGGAGTGGAGCGGGAGGTGGGATGAGCAGTTCTTC | TRBJ2-1 | - | TRBV4-3 | TRBD2
CASSQDLGIYEQYF | TGCGCCAGCAGCCAAGATCTCGGAATCTACGAGCAGTACTTC | TRBJ2-7 | - | TRBV4-3 | -
CASSSTGGYYGYTF | TGTGCCAGCAGCTCGACAGGGGGCTACTATGGCTACACCTTC | TRBJ1-2 | - | TRBV7-9 | TRBD1
CATSRLAGGGNEQFF | TGTGCCACCAGCCGACTAGCGGGAGGTGGCAATGAGCAGTTCTTC | TRBJ2-1 | - | TRBV15 | TRBD2